This T cell receptor (beta chain) was identified in a study of T-cell memory formation after mild COVID-19. The overall study: TCR clusters largely stayed donor specific.

Study results and limitations: The study found contracting CD4+ clones mainly in CM and EM and contracting CD8+ clones in EMRA. Clones that contracted from day 15 to 85 had balanced CD4/CD8; later expanders were CD4+ biased.

TCR alpha and TCR beta cDNA libraries carrying sample barcodes and UMIs came from 5'RACE with constant-segment primers. Each CDR3 protein gets one entry after TCRdb re-called the 5' RACE reads with MiXCR. The table includes approximately 430,000 distinct CDR3 sequences, more than 20% detected once. Germline CDR1 KGHDR, CDR2 SFDVKD. V was cut by 6 bases and J by 1 base, with 9 bases left in between. There are 14 residues in the CDR3. This clonotype has just a few counts. The target antigen is unknown. Sequencing used PBMCs or a T cell subset sorted from them (not recorded which). This sequence originates from an adult woman who had mild COVID-19 (a few samples of this study predate the infection). Cell type and time point are not known. J is TRBJ1-5 and V is TRBV24-1; tentatively, D is TRBD1 (5 bases). The CDR3 region has the DNA TGTGCCACCAGTACTGAGGGGAGCAATCAGCCCCAGCATTTT. Encoded protein: CATSTEGSNQPQHF.